This T cell receptor (beta chain) emerged from a study of OX40 agonist ivuxolimab in advanced cancers. Turning to the overall study: The costimulatory receptor OX40 (CD134) was targeted by ivuxolimab, a fully human IgG2 agonistic monoclonal antibody. Intravenous ivuxolimab was administered to patients every 2 weeks at six dose levels: 0.01, 0.1, 0.3, 1.5, 3 and 10 mg/kg. Of the roughly 52 dose-escalation patients, hepatocellular carcinoma was present in 19, melanoma in around 15, renal cell carcinoma in 9 and head and neck cancer in 9. The dose-escalation cohort was 82.7% male with a mean age of about 65 years, ranging from roughly 20 to 85. Patients were allowed to have had prior anti-PD-1, anti-PD-L1 or anti-CTLA-4 therapy, and 30% to 40% of the dose-escalation patients had been treated with checkpoint inhibitors. Partial responses were achieved by three dose-escalation patients, of whom one had hepatocellular carcinoma and two had cutaneous melanoma. The purpose of peripheral TCRbeta sequencing was to test whether ivuxolimab changed TCR sequence diversity and led to clonal T-cell expansion. The monotherapy dose-escalation portion (N of about 49 patients) of the phase I ivuxolimab trial is reported in the paper. What the authors observed across the whole study: Antigen specificity was not determined for the clonally expanded peripheral T cells. Low levels of normalized T-cell clonal expansion were also seen in some nonresponding patients. At doses from 0.1 to 3.0 mg/kg, clonal expansion was seen in both CD4+ and CD8+ blood T cells between baseline and week 6. After ivuxolimab, expanded clones were on average more numerous among CD8+ T cells than among CD4+ T cells. In the 0.1-3.0 mg/kg groups, partial responders were among the patients with the lowest normalized peripheral clonal expansion, particularly in CD8+ T cells.

Genomic DNA was isolated from the sorted cells so that the TCRbeta CDR3 region could be sequenced. The immunoSEQ Assay was used for sequencing of TCRbeta CDR3 regions. Sourced from immuneACCESS, this table was stored by TCRdb with only in-frame sequences that have V and J called. A share of the clones is absent; for the studies checked, an unresolved V gene accounts for under half, and the remainder has no known explanation. The sample table contains 50,000 or so clones; only one count was recorded for around four fifths of them. About an eighth of the sample comes from the top ten. From the cysteine up to the phenylalanine, the CDR3 has a length of 16 residues. Just CDR3 DNA is preserved here, 48 bases in frame from base 1. Reading the germline V gene gives CDR1 SGDLS and CDR2 YYNGEE. V gives up 0 bases and J gives up 3 bases, and the segment between their germline ends measures 16 bases. Regarding this clone: It has no known antigen specificity. Base qualities are not recorded, but no much larger clone differs from it by a single base.

Patients with a history of autoimmune disease or receiving systemic immunosuppression were excluded from the trial. Peripheral blood for TCR sequencing was collected from all dose cohorts at baseline, on cycle 4 day 1, and on cycle 7 day 1. The samples were taken from a phase I, first-in-human, multicenter, open-label dose-escalation trial of ivuxolimab. Adults with locally advanced or metastatic melanoma, renal cell carcinoma, hepatocellular carcinoma or head and neck squamous cell carcinoma were enrolled in the trial. Before TCR sequencing, CD4+ T cells and CD8+ T cells from peripheral blood were sorted into separate populations.

The sequence links TRBV9 to TRBJ2-7, and the D gene may be TRBD2, 6 bases matching. This receptor was identified in an adult with an advanced solid tumor such as melanoma, head and neck, liver or kidney cancer. Sequenced here: CD4+ or CD8+ T cells sorted from blood, sampled in a trial of the OX40 agonist ivuxolimab. The sequence in DNA is TGTGCCAGCAGCGTAGGTTCCGGGACTCTGGACTACGAGCAGTACTTC. It translates as CASSVGSGTLDYEQYF.